This T cell receptor beta chain was profiled in a study of cytomegalovirus exposure and HLA in healthy donors. Study information: HLA-typed donors contributed some 87 million unique TCRs, which were held in an early data release.

The study's findings and limits: Most observed TCR sequences were rare, whereas some public TCRs were detected in many donors. TCR beta sequences reportedly predicted the HLA-A and HLA-B alleles of most subjects accurately. According to the study, 160 or so TCR beta chains were cytomegalovirus-associated.

Germline CDR1 MNHEY, CDR2 SMNVEV (reference sequence). Losses at the gene ends were 3 bases for V and 3 bases for J; bases not matched to a gene: 3. The CDR3 totals 15 residues. Remarks on this clone: The target antigen is unknown.

Researchers ran the PCR with 60 Vbeta and 13 Jbeta primers. Profiled with immunoSEQ multiplex PCR; TCRdb holds only in-frame clones, not every one. The sample holds more than 200,000 clones, about 81% seen once. This chain links TRBV27 with TRBJ2-3; 10 positions agree with TRBD2. Source material: PBMCs. The source is a man aged 35-49 years in good health and CMV-seropositive. The DNA of the CDR3 is TGTGCCAGCAGTTTTAGCGGGAGGTTAACAGATACGCAGTATTTT. Encoded protein: CASSFSGRLTDTQYF.